Sequencing of this TCR beta chain was carried out in a study of early stage breast cancer tumors. Broader study findings: Tumors had about 2.5-fold higher T cell density and higher clonality than adjacent normal breast tissue. Most shared enriched TCRB sequences were commonly generated ones.

A remark on this clone: Its antigen is unidentified.

Tumor samples used roughly 18-55 mg of diced tissue. The assay was immunoSEQ multiplex PCR, and TCRdb's table has in-frame clones only and misses some. This sample has fewer than 35,000 clones, with 70% to 75% found just once. Per germline, CDR1 MNHEY and CDR2 SMNVEV (reference sequence). The length of the CDR3 is 14 residues. Trimming cost V 3 bases and J 4 bases; bases outside gene matches: 3. The sequence derives from a person aged 30 to 40 with breast cancer. The gene calls are TRBV27 and TRBJ1-1, with 9 bases identical to TRBD1. Sequencing input: breast tumor tissue. The CDR3 nucleotides are TGTGCCAGCAGTTTCCGGGACAGGGTCACTGAAGCTTTCTTT. Amino acids: CASSFRDRVTEAFF.